A single sample gave rise to the 5 T cell receptor beta chains below, sequenced in a study of T-cell reconstitution after alpha-beta-depleted transplantation in children. Researchers prepared the TCRbeta library using unique molecular identifiers, the study reports. TCRdb reprocessed the PCR reads with MiXCR, giving one entry per CDR3 protein. The sample shows hundreds of thousands of distinct CDR3 sequences, around 25% of them seen only once. Sequenced material: PBMCs, mostly from graft donor cells, taken 360 days after TCRalphabeta/CD19-depleted stem cell transplant. These TCRs come from a female patient between 2 and 15 years old who had a stem cell transplant for congenital amegakaryocytic thrombocytopenia, so the T cells may come from the graft donor.

This clonotype was counted only a few times. The CDR3: CASLRGERANVLTF. The CDR3 coding sequence is TGTGCCAGCTTAAGAGGGGAAAGGGCCAACGTCCTGACTTTC. This chain links TRBV18 with TRBJ2-6; either TRBD1 or TRBD2 may fit D (5 bases each). Germline V lookup: CDR1 KGHSH, CDR2 LQKENI. The CDR3 sequence is 14 residues long. The V and J ends lost 7 bases and 5 bases respectively, with 12 bases between them.

The chain carries TRBV6-2 or TRBV6-3 and TRBJ2-4; 10 nucleotides match TRBD1. With 2 bases clipped from V and 6 bases from J, the junction kept 7 bases outside the gene matches. Germline V gene data show CDR1 as MNHEY and CDR2 as SVGEGT. The CDR3 extends over 16 amino acids. CDR3 DNA sequence: TGTGCCAGCAGTTACCCGAGGACAGGGGGAATAAACATTCAGTACTTC. Encoded protein: CASSYPRTGGINIQYF.

The rearrangement links TRBV20-1 to TRBJ2-7, with a tentative D call TRBD2 (6 bases). The CDR3 is 14 amino acids. V was shortened by 3 bases and J by 0 bases, with 12 bases between the two germline ends. Germline values: CDR1 DFQATT, CDR2 SNEGSKA (reference sequence). The CDR3 spells CSASLRESSYEQYF. The CDR3 nucleotides read TGCAGTGCTAGTTTGCGGGAAAGCTCCTACGAGCAGTACTTC.

The chain recombines TRBV12-3 or TRBV12-4 with TRBJ1-2; D not certain. With 2 bases removed from V and 3 bases from J, the gap between germline ends came to 10 bases. The CDR3 is 14 residues long. The CDR3 is CASSLRDGYYGYTF. For the CDR3, the DNA is TGTGCCAGCAGTTTAAGAGACGGCTACTATGGCTACACCTTC.

This clonotype was seen repeatedly, ten times or more. This chain uses TRBV29-1 with TRBJ2-7; a possible D gene is TRBD1 (6 bases). The germline V gene has CDR1 SQVTM and CDR2 ANQGSEA. The V gene lost 5 bases and the J gene lost 5 bases, with 13 bases spanning the gap. The CDR3 contains 12 residues. CDR3 bases: TGCAGCGTTCGGTACAGGGTCCACGAGCAGTACTTC. Amino acids: CSVRYRVHEQYF.